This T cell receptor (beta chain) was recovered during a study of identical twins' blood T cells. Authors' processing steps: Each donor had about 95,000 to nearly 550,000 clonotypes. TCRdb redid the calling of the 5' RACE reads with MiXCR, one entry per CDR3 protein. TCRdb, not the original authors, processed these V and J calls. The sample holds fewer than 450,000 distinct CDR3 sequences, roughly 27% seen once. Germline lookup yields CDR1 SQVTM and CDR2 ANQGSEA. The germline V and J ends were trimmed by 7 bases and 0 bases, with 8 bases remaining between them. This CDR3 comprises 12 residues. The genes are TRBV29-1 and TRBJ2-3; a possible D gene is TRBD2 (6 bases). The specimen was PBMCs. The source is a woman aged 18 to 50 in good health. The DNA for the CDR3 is TGCAGCGCCGGGGGAAGCACAGATACGCAGTATTTT. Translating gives CSAGGSTDTQYF.